These T cell receptor beta chains were read from a single sample in a study of T cells in Graves' hyperthyroidism and ophthalmopathy. TCRdb analysed the multiplex PCR reads with MiXCR anew, one entry per CDR3 protein. The table shows 200,000 to 300,000 distinct CDR3 sequences, with approximately 23% occurring only once. Material for sequencing was blood. The receptor set was obtained from a woman in her 40s with Graves' ophthalmopathy. Both conserved end residues are part of each CDR3. Each record gives: V gene, clone size, D gene, J gene, CDR3 protein, CDR3 DNA. D genes are given only for firm matches. Only part of the rows carry a size: once, few, many, or a class if the clone is expanded.

TRBV4-2	few	-	TRBJ2-7	CASSPNSVEQYF	TGTGCCAGCAGCCCCAATTCGGTCGAGCAGTACTTC
TRBV14	many	TRBD1	TRBJ2-2	CASSRWTGTGELFF	TGTGCCAGCAGCCGCTGGACAGGGACCGGGGAGCTGTTTTTT
TRBV6-2/TRBV6-3	many	-	TRBJ1-1	CASSSQGGLTEAFF	TGTGCCAGCAGTTCACAGGGCGGGCTAACTGAAGCTTTCTTT
TRBV2	many	-	TRBJ1-1	CASTGVAAPVAFF	TGTGCCAGCACGGGAGTCGCAGCACCGGTAGCTTTCTTT
TRBV27	-	TRBD2	TRBJ2-7	CASRIAGGSNEQYF	TGTGCCAGCAGAATAGCGGGAGGCAGTAACGAGCAGTACTTC
TRBV19	many	TRBD1	TRBJ1-5	CASSTRAGQGGQPQHF	TGTGCCAGTAGTACGAGAGCGGGGCAGGGGGGTCAGCCCCAGCATTTT
TRBV29-1	many	TRBD1	TRBJ1-3	CSVVLGGFSGNTIYF	TGCAGCGTTGTGTTAGGGGGCTTCTCTGGAAACACCATATATTTT
TRBV14	many	TRBD1	TRBJ2-7	CASSPETGGFNEQYF	TGTGCCAGCAGCCCCGAGACAGGGGGCTTCAACGAGCAGTACTTC
TRBV6-1	-	-	TRBJ2-5	CASRGAGVGETQYF	TGTGCCAGCAGGGGGGCGGGAGTCGGGGAGACCCAGTACTTC
TRBV11-2	-	-	TRBJ2-7	CASSSRTASSYEQYF	TGTGCCAGCAGCTCCCGGACGGCGAGCTCCTACGAGCAGTACTTC
TRBV5-1	many	TRBD1	TRBJ2-2	CASSLVPRQGQAGELFF	TGCGCCAGCAGCTTGGTTCCCCGACAGGGGCAGGCCGGGGAGCTGTTTTTT
TRBV20-1	-	-	TRBJ2-7	CSAKGSGGYEQYF	TGCAGTGCTAAGGGTAGCGGTGGATACGAGCAGTACTTC
TRBV12-3/TRBV12-4	many	-	TRBJ1-5	CASRIGGSSYSNQPQHF	TGTGCCAGCAGGATCGGGGGATCCTCTTATAGCAATCAGCCCCAGCATTTT
TRBV19	-	-	TRBJ1-1	CASSISGAPGTEAFF	TGTGCCAGTAGTATATCAGGGGCGCCGGGGACTGAAGCTTTCTTT
TRBV7-2	many	-	TRBJ2-7	CASSVSGTLLYEQYF	TGTGCCAGCAGCGTTTCCGGGACCCTGTTATACGAGCAGTACTTC
TRBV9	-	-	TRBJ2-5	CASSVNRGGETQYF	TGTGCCAGCAGCGTAAACAGGGGAGGGGAGACCCAGTACTTC
TRBV18	many	-	TRBJ2-7	CASSPQGGASYEQYF	TGTGCCAGCTCACCCCAGGGGGGGGCGAGCTACGAGCAGTACTTC
TRBV5-1	many	-	TRBJ2-5	CASSRTYGETQYF	TGCGCCAGCAGCCGGACGTACGGGGAGACCCAGTACTTC
TRBV28	many	-	TRBJ2-6	CASSFSAGANVLTF	TGTGCCAGCAGTTTCTCGGCTGGGGCCAACGTCCTGACTTTC
TRBV5-1	many	-	TRBJ2-5	CASSRHSSGYQETQYF	TGCGCCAGCAGCCGTCACAGTTCAGGGTACCAAGAGACCCAGTACTTC